The 30 T cell receptor beta chains in this list originate from one sample, sequenced in a study of T cell clusters in autoimmune cytopenias. One tube held mixed TRB-A and TRB-B primer pools for touch-down PCR. TCRdb re-called the multiplex PCR reads and shows each CDR3 protein once, DNA omitted. The table for this sample gives a few thousand distinct CDR3 sequences. Each sample's input was 250 to 300 ng genomic DNA, 38,000 or so genome equivalents. These data were also filed under a second study, of T cell repertoires in aging, cancer and after chemotherapy.

The sample comprised peripheral blood. All receptors derive from a human donor in good health.

This sequence joins TRBV7-9 and TRBJ1-2. The CDR3 is 15 residues long. Germline V gives CDR1 SEHNR, CDR2 FQNEAQ (reference sequence). CDR3 loop: CASSPEGSRNYGYTF.

In terms of frequency, this clonotype is medium-sized (0.01 to 0.1%). The V and J genes are TRBV12-3 or TRBV12-4 and TRBJ2-3; the D call from TCRdb, TRBD1, cannot be confirmed without DNA. CDR3 length equals 14 residues. CDR3 sequence reads: CASKTGQGTDTQYF.

The V call is TRBV5-1, the J call TRBJ1-2; TCRdb gives TRBD1 as the D gene, but with no DNA this cannot be confirmed. This CDR3 contains 17 residues. Germline V gives CDR1 SGHRS, CDR2 YFSETQ. The CDR3 here is CASSSQPGATGLYGYTF.

Frequency places this clonotype as medium-sized. The rearrangement uses TRBV27 and TRBJ2-1; the TRBD2 assignment by TCRdb is unverifiable without DNA. Germline-derived CDR1 and CDR2 are MNHEY and SMNVEV (reference sequence). The CDR3 runs 14 residues. This chain's CDR3 is CASSLWGPGTEQFF.

According to its frequency, this clonotype is medium-sized. The chain is built from TRBV6-5 and TRBJ2-1; TCRdb returns TRBD2, unconfirmable since there is no DNA. Looked up from germline, CDR1 is MNHEY and CDR2 is SVGAGI. The CDR3 is 17 residues long. CDR3 protein: CASSYWSSGRDFNEQFF.

V is TRBV12-3 or TRBV12-4 and J is TRBJ1-5. The CDR3 sequence is 16 residues long. CDR3 sequence reads: CASSSGSIHSNQPQHF.

This chain connects TRBV12-3 or TRBV12-4 to TRBJ1-2; without DNA, the TCRdb call of TRBD1 cannot be checked. This CDR3 has 16 residues. CDR3 amino acids: CASSPPPGQGYYGYTF.

The J gene is TRBJ2-3, the V gene TRBV27; as DNA is missing, the TRBD1 call by TCRdb cannot be tested. Germline assignment: CDR1 MNHEY and CDR2 SMNVEV (reference sequence). The CDR3 is made up of 14 amino acids. CDR3 residues: CASSLPGGADTQYF.

According to its frequency, this clonotype is medium-sized. The chain recombines TRBV5-5 with TRBJ1-5; TCRdb's assignment of TRBD1 cannot be checked, as there is no DNA. CDR3 length: 16 residues. Germline CDR1 reads SGHKS; CDR2 reads YYEKEE (reference sequence). The CDR3 spells CASSSPERGGDQPQHF.

V gene TRBV11-3 combines with J gene TRBJ1-2; the D call of TRBD1 rests on TCRdb alone, since no DNA is present to check it. CDR1 and CDR2 from the germline V gene are SGHNT and YENEEA. This CDR3 has 14 residues. The chain's CDR3 is CASSSTGTNYGYTF.

This chain connects TRBV19 to TRBJ2-1. This CDR3 spans 15 amino acids. Germline values: CDR1 LNHDA, CDR2 SQIVND (reference sequence). The CDR3 sequence is CASTDRGRAYNEQFF.

The chain carries TRBV6-1 and TRBJ1-1. Germline CDR1 reads MNHNS; CDR2 reads SASEGT. There are 12 residues in the CDR3. This CDR3 is CASSFRGTEAFF.

The rearrangement links TRBV7-6 to TRBJ1-1; the TCRdb D gene call, TRBD1, has no DNA to confirm it. Germline CDR1 is SGHVS and CDR2 is FNYEAQ. CDR3 size: 16 residues. CDR3 sequence: CASSLASPGPNTEAFF.

According to its frequency, this clonotype is medium-sized. The chain carries TRBV11-3 and TRBJ2-3; TCRdb outputs TRBD1, but without DNA this stays unchecked. Per germline, CDR1 SGHNT and CDR2 YENEEA. The CDR3 extends over 16 amino acids. CDR3 region: CASSLGQGFVADTQYF.

Considering frequency, this clonotype is medium-sized. J is TRBJ2-5 and V is TRBV19; the TRBD1 assignment by TCRdb is unverifiable without DNA. CDR1 LNHDA and CDR2 SQIVND come from the germline V gene (reference sequence). This CDR3 is built from 15 residues. CDR3 region: CASSPGPQRSETQYF.

The J gene is TRBJ2-7, the V gene TRBV6-5; there is no DNA to check the TCRdb D call of TRBD2. CDR3 length: 17 residues. Looked up from germline, CDR1 is MNHEY and CDR2 is SVGAGI. Here the CDR3 reads CASSWGRTSGTSYEQYF.

The chain combines TRBV5-1 with TRBJ2-3. CDR1 and CDR2 (germline): SGHRS, YFSETQ. CDR3 length: 14 residues. The CDR3 here is CASSLEAVTDTQYF.

The V call is TRBV27, the J call TRBJ2-7; TCRdb's D call of TRBD1 is untestable without DNA. Per the germline V gene, CDR1 is MNHEY and CDR2 is SMNVEV (reference sequence). The CDR3 contains 15 residues. CDR3: CASSLFNRIGYEQYF.

The chain has TRBV11-2 and TRBJ2-3. The CDR3 loop spans 13 amino acids. CDR1 is SGHAT, CDR2 FQNNGV, per germline. The CDR3 loop is CASSLDMADTQYF.

This clonotype registers medium-sized by frequency. J is TRBJ2-1 and V is TRBV30; TCRdb outputs TRBD2, but without DNA this stays unchecked. The CDR3 contains 16 residues. The germline CDR1 and CDR2 sequences are GTSNPN and SVGIG (reference sequence). The CDR3: CAWSELGLAAYNEQFF.

The V gene is TRBV7-2, the J gene TRBJ2-1; TCRdb's D gene call, TRBD2, goes unchecked for lack of DNA. The CDR3 length is 15 residues. Germline CDR1 is SGHTA and CDR2 is FQGNSA. The CDR3 is CASRPGLAAYNEQFF.

The J gene is TRBJ2-3, the V gene TRBV7-4; TCRdb designates TRBD2, a call that cannot be tested without DNA. The CDR3 has 16 residues. In germline, CDR1 is SGHVT, CDR2 SQSDAQ. The CDR3 sequence is CASSLGLAGGRDTQYF.

In terms of frequency, this clonotype is medium-sized (0.01 to 0.1%). V is TRBV6-5 and J is TRBJ1-3; the D gene TCRdb calls, TRBD1, cannot be checked with no DNA. The germline gives CDR1 MNHEY, CDR2 SVGAGI. This CDR3 comprises 13 residues. CDR3 sequence: CASRKTGGNTIYF.

CDR3 in amino acids: CASSLLDVGGGYTF. V usage is TRBV7-9 and J usage is TRBJ1-2; there is no DNA to check the TCRdb D call of TRBD1. The CDR3 consists of 14 residues. Germline V gene lookup returns CDR1 SEHNR and CDR2 FQNEAQ (reference sequence). Full variable domain (rest looked up from reference TRBV7-9 and TRBJ1-2): DTGVSQNPRHKITKRGQNVTFRCDPISEHNRLYWYRQTLGQGPEFLTYFQNEAQLEKSRLLSDRFSAERPKGSFSTLEIQRTEQGDSAMYLCASSLLDVGGGYTFGSGTRLTVV.

The chain has TRBV6-2 or TRBV6-3 and TRBJ1-2; the TCRdb D gene call, TRBD1, has no DNA to confirm it. CDR1 MNHEY and CDR2 SVGEGT come from the germline V gene. There are 15 residues in the CDR3. The CDR3 sequence: CASTIPGQGSIGYTF.

V is TRBV24-1 and J is TRBJ2-7; TCRdb's D call of TRBD1 is untestable without DNA. Germline V gene data show CDR1 as KGHDR and CDR2 as SFDVKD. This CDR3 has 15 residues. CDR3 residues: CATSETGTGVHEQYF.

Its frequency marks this clonotype as medium-sized (0.01 to 0.1%). The gene calls are TRBV7-6 and TRBJ2-5; there is no DNA to check the TCRdb D call of TRBD2. Germline V gene sequence: CDR1 SGHVS, CDR2 FNYEAQ. The CDR3 consists of 15 residues. CDR3 residues: CASSFLAGGQETQYF.

This clonotype counts as medium-sized (0.01 to 0.1%) by frequency. The chain joins TRBV5-5 to TRBJ2-7; as DNA is missing, the TRBD1 call by TCRdb cannot be tested. Looked up from germline, CDR1 is SGHKS and CDR2 is YYEKEE (reference sequence). This CDR3 contains 15 residues. This CDR3 is CASSAFTQGPYEQYF. The full variable domain, rest sourced from reference TRBV5-5 and TRBJ2-7, is DAGVTQSPTHLIKTRGQQVTLRCSPISGHKSVSWYQQVLGQGPQFIFQYYEKEERGRGNFPDRFSARQFPNYSSELNVNALLLGDSALYLCASSAFTQGPYEQYFGPGTRLTVT.

This clonotype ranks as medium-sized in terms of frequency. This chain joins TRBV5-6 and TRBJ2-7. CDR3 size: 12 residues. The germline V gene encodes CDR1 SGHDT and CDR2 YYEEEE. The CDR3 is CASSLGVEVQYF.

The chain uses TRBV7-9 and TRBJ1-4; TCRdb calls TRBD1, which cannot be checked without DNA. Germline V lookup: CDR1 SEHNR, CDR2 FQNEAQ (reference sequence). The CDR3 extends over 17 amino acids. The CDR3 loop reads CASSPGTGGPPNEKLFF.